A selection of T cell receptor beta chains follows, all from one sample in a study of T cell responses to AZD1222 COVID-19 vaccine. Data came from immunoSEQ multiplex PCR; TCRdb stores just in-frame clones and leaves some out. The sample holds roughly 100,000 clones, about 81% seen once. The sequences come from peripheral blood, collected on day 0 of AZD1222 vaccination. The receptors shown here come from an adult in good health. CDR3s include the opening cysteine and the closing phenylalanine or tryptophan. The D gene is left open where the match is weak. Some rows have no size entry. The others give once, few or many, or a class for an expanded clone.

TRBJ2-4 | - | - | TRBV6-1 | CASSEAGGRGYF | TGTGCCAGCAGTGAAGCAGGGGGACGTGGGTACTTC
TRBJ1-1 | - | - | TRBV29-1 | CSVQTGVNTEAFF | TGCAGCGTTCAAACGGGGGTGAACACTGAAGCTTTCTTT
TRBJ1-2 | - | - | TRBV18 | CASTTSSNYGYTF | TGTGCCAGCACCACGAGTTCTAACTATGGCTACACCTTC
TRBJ1-2 | TRBD1 | - | TRBV7-9 | CASSFTGGSLFYGYTF | TGTGCCAGCAGCTTTACAGGGGGCTCCCTCTTCTATGGCTACACCTTC
TRBJ1-6 | - | - | TRBV28 | CASRRGGTLYNSPLHF | TGTGCCAGCAGAAGAGGGGGTACATTATACAATTCACCCCTCCACTTT
TRBJ1-2 | - | - | TRBV20-1 | CSASGVYGYTF | TGCAGTGCTAGTGGGGTCTATGGCTACACCTTC
TRBJ1-1 | - | once | TRBV6-2/TRBV6-3 | CASSLAGENTEAFF | TGTGCCAGCAGTTTAGCTGGAGAGAACACTGAAGCTTTCTTT
TRBJ1-2 | - | medium-sized | TRBV5-1 | CASSLGQGGAYGYTF | TGCGCCAGCAGCTTGGGCCAGGGAGGAGCCTATGGCTACACCTTC
TRBJ2-3 | TRBD2 | - | TRBV4-1 | CASSQIQTRAGENTDTQYF | TGCGCCAGCAGCCAAATACAAACTCGAGCGGGGGAAAACACAGATACGCAGTATTTT
TRBJ2-1 | - | few | TRBV29-1 | CSVDVDTGQFF | TGCAGCGTTGACGTCGACACCGGGCAGTTCTTC
TRBJ1-2 | - | once | TRBV19 | CASSAGAGYGYTF | TGTGCCAGTAGTGCCGGGGCAGGCTATGGCTACACCTTC
TRBJ1-2 | - | - | TRBV7-7 | CASSFLSWTAKTF | TGTGCTAGCAGCTTTTTGTCTTGGACGGCTAAAACCTTC
TRBJ2-7 | TRBD1 | - | TRBV7-9 | CASSLERDSYEQYF | TGTGCCAGCAGCTTAGAAAGGGACAGCTACGAGCAGTACTTC
TRBJ2-2 | TRBD1 | - | TRBV7-8 | CASSRTGNTGELFF | TGTGCCAGCAGTCGGACAGGGAACACCGGGGAGCTGTTTTTT
TRBJ2-5 | - | few | TRBV3-1/TRBV3-2 | CASSRAGTVSQETQYF | TGTGCCAGCAGCCGGGCGGGGACAGTGTCACAAGAGACCCAGTACTTC
TRBJ1-4 | - | - | TRBV4-2 | CASSLKSLGGKLFF | TGTGCCAGCAGCCTTAAAAGCTTAGGGGGAAAACTGTTTTTT
TRBJ2-1 | TRBD2 | - | TRBV15 | CATSRLAGGSSYNEQFF | TGTGCCACCAGCCGGCTAGCGGGGGGGAGCTCCTACAATGAGCAGTTCTTC
TRBJ2-1 | TRBD1 | - | TRBV11-2 | CASSIPDRVDEQFF | TGTGCCAGCAGTATTCCCGACAGGGTGGATGAGCAGTTCTTC
TRBJ2-7 | TRBD1 | - | TRBV7-2 | CASSLKTGSTYEQYF | TGTGCCAGCAGCTTAAAGACAGGGAGTACCTACGAGCAGTACTTC
TRBJ1-6 | - | - | TRBV12-3/TRBV12-4 | CASSLRSSPLHF | TGTGCCAGCAGCCTCAGGAGTTCACCCCTCCACTTT
TRBJ1-1 | TRBD1 | - | TRBV19 | CASSEGAGWTEAFF | TGTGCCAGTAGCGAGGGGGCGGGATGGACTGAAGCTTTCTTT
TRBJ2-1 | TRBD2 | - | TRBV7-2 | CASSSLMGGINEQFF | TGTGCCAGCAGCTCCCTTATGGGGGGGATCAATGAGCAGTTCTTC
TRBJ2-7 | - | once | TRBV2 | CASSLLLDSYEQYF | TGTGCCAGCAGTCTACTATTAGACAGCTACGAGCAGTACTTC
TRBJ2-1 | - | - | TRBV2 | CASSQDQYNEQFF | TGTGCCAGCAGCCAAGACCAGTACAATGAGCAGTTCTTC
TRBJ1-2 | - | - | TRBV6-1 | CASSEAQLVPVGYTF | TGTGCCAGCAGTGAAGCGCAATTGGTTCCTGTTGGCTACACCTTC
TRBJ1-2 | TRBD1 | - | TRBV6-5 | CASSYRVGRGDGYTF | TGTGCCAGCAGTTACCGGGTGGGCAGGGGGGATGGCTACACCTTC
TRBJ2-7 | - | - | TRBV7-8 | CASSLRVSGEQYF | TGTGCCAGCAGCTTAAGGGTCTCGGGGGAGCAGTACTTC
TRBJ2-4 | - | few | TRBV3-1/TRBV3-2 | CASSQIGGEAKNIQYF | TGTGCCAGCAGCCAAATAGGGGGAGAAGCCAAAAACATTCAGTACTTC
TRBJ1-1 | - | - | TRBV11-2 | CASSLNRLLTEAFF | TGTGCCAGCAGCTTAAATCGGTTGTTGACTGAAGCTTTCTTT
TRBJ2-5 | TRBD2 | - | TRBV30 | CAWSGGGETQYF | TGTGCCTGGAGTGGGGGAGGGGAGACCCAGTACTTC
TRBJ1-1 | - | - | TRBV7-7 | CASSFRSWGREAFF | TGTGCCAGCAGCTTCCGATCGTGGGGGAGGGAAGCTTTCTTT
TRBJ2-7 | TRBD2 | - | TRBV3-1/TRBV3-2 | CASSQHWGGEQYF | TGTGCCAGCAGCCAACACTGGGGGGGAGAGCAGTACTTC
TRBJ1-2 | - | - | TRBV7-2 | CASSRTVNYGYTF | TGTGCCAGCAGCCGGACAGTTAACTATGGCTACACCTTC
TRBJ1-6 | - | few | TRBV6-1 | CASSEEGHSPLHF | TGTGCCAGCAGTGAAGAGGGACATTCACCCCTCCACTTT
TRBJ2-7 | TRBD2 | - | TRBV20-1 | CSASRPGGEYEQYF | TGCAGTGCTAGTAGGCCGGGGGGGGAATACGAGCAGTACTTC
TRBJ2-1 | - | once | TRBV12-5 | CASGLVENNNEQFF | TGTGCTAGTGGTTTGGTGGAAAATAACAATGAGCAGTTCTTC
TRBJ2-7 | - | - | TRBV10-2 | CASRTVGPSSYEQYF | TGCGCCAGCAGGACGGTGGGGCCGAGCTCCTACGAGCAGTACTTC
TRBJ2-7 | - | - | TRBV7-9 | CASSFGGARSYEQYF | TGTGCCAGCAGCTTTGGGGGGGCTCGTTCCTACGAGCAGTACTTC
TRBJ2-1 | - | - | TRBV4-3 | CASSQDGGARTEQFF | TGCGCCAGCAGCCAAGATGGGGGGGCGCGTACTGAGCAGTTCTTC
TRBJ2-5 | - | - | TRBV6-1 | CASSAPLSEGSQETQYF | TGTGCCAGCAGTGCTCCCTTGAGCGAGGGTTCCCAAGAGACCCAGTACTTC
TRBJ2-5 | - | - | TRBV5-1 | CASSSNLIGTTRQETQYF | TGCGCCAGCAGCTCAAACTTAATAGGGACAACTAGACAAGAGACCCAGTACTTC
TRBJ1-2 | - | - | TRBV1 | CTSSQLDRTYGYTF | TGCACCAGCAGCCAACTAGACAGGACCTATGGCTACACCTTC
TRBJ2-2 | TRBD2 | - | TRBV5-1 | CASSPSGVTGELFF | TGCGCCAGCAGCCCGAGCGGGGTCACCGGGGAGCTGTTTTTT
TRBJ1-2 | TRBD1 | - | TRBV9 | CASSARTGAGYTF | TGTGCCAGCAGCGCTCGGACAGGGGCTGGCTACACCTTC
TRBJ2-7 | TRBD2 | - | TRBV5-4 | CASSLVSAGGPYEQYF | TGTGCCAGCAGCTTGGTTTCGGCGGGGGGGCCGTACGAGCAGTACTTC
TRBJ1-5 | - | - | TRBV3-1/TRBV3-2 | CASKSRVALARPQHF | TGTGCCAGTAAGAGCAGGGTCGCTTTGGCTCGGCCCCAGCATTTT
TRBJ1-1 | - | - | TRBV10-1 | CASKDRNTEAFF | TGCGCCAGCAAAGACAGGAACACTGAAGCTTTCTTT
TRBJ1-2 | - | - | TRBV19 | CASRKSQGSKSNYGYTF | TGTGCCAGTAGAAAGAGTCAGGGGTCTAAATCCAACTATGGCTACACCTTC
TRBJ1-5 | - | - | TRBV20-1 | CSASLPGRNQPQHF | TGCAGTGCTAGTCTCCCAGGACGCAATCAGCCCCAGCATTTT
TRBJ2-2 | TRBD1 | - | TRBV6-2/TRBV6-3 | CASSGAGVGQGSTGELFF | TGTGCCAGCAGTGGCGCCGGTGTGGGACAGGGAAGCACCGGGGAGCTGTTTTTT